This passage covers 29 T cell receptor beta chains from one sample sequenced in a study of T-cell memory formation after mild COVID-19. TCRdb itself ran the 5' RACE reads through MiXCR, one entry per CDR3 protein. The sample lists hundreds of thousands of distinct CDR3 sequences; 15% to 20% were seen once. The sequencing sample was made of PBMCs or a T cell subset sorted from them (not recorded which). The receptor set was obtained from an adult woman who had mild COVID-19 (a few samples of this study predate the infection). Cell type and time point are not known.

The chain recombines TRBV7-6 with TRBJ2-7; D is unresolved. CDR3 size: 14 residues. CDR1 SGHVS and CDR2 FNYEAQ come from the germline V gene. V was shortened by 5 bases and J by 1 base, with 12 bases between the two germline ends. The CDR3 loop is CASSPAGNSYEQYF. CDR3 coding DNA: TGTGCCAGCAGCCCCGCAGGAAATTCCTACGAGCAGTACTTC.

V usage is TRBV9 and J usage is TRBJ2-2; 11 nucleotides line up with TRBD2. This CDR3 has 16 residues. Germline-derived CDR1 and CDR2 are SGDLS and YYNGEE. V shed 3 bases, J shed 3 bases, and the junction held 4 bases outside the gene matches. CDR3 nucleotides: TGTGCCAGCAGCGCACTAGCGGGGGCCTACACCGGGGAGCTGTTTTTT. This translates into CASSALAGAYTGELFF.

This sequence joins TRBV2 and TRBJ2-5, with D possibly being TRBD1 or TRBD2 (5 bases each). CDR3 size: 15 residues. Germline CDR1 is SNHLY and CDR2 is FYNNEI. Trimming removed 6 bases at V and 3 bases at J, with 17 bases between. The CDR3, as DNA: TGTGCCAGCAGCCCCGGGACCAATCCAAAAGAGACCCAGTACTTC. The encoded protein is CASSPGTNPKETQYF.

The J gene is TRBJ2-7, the V gene TRBV4-1; 7 nucleotides align to TRBD2. CDR1 is MGHRA, CDR2 YSYEKL, per germline. J lost 6 bases, V lost 4 bases, and 15 bases had no gene match. The CDR3 consists of 16 residues. CDR3 residues: CASSRSLLDQRGEQYF. The CDR3 DNA reads TGCGCCAGCAGCCGTTCACTTTTGGACCAGCGGGGCGAGCAGTACTTC.

The V gene is TRBV5-8, the J gene TRBJ2-3; D may correspond to TRBD1 or TRBD2 (5 bases each). This CDR3 is built from 15 residues. Per the germline V gene, CDR1 is SGHTS and CDR2 is YDEGEE. Trimming stripped 4 bases from V and 6 bases from J, with 18 bases between. The CDR3 sequence is CASSPGTSRADTQYF. CDR3 coding DNA: TGTGCCAGCAGCCCCGGGACCTCGAGGGCGGATACGCAGTATTTT. The variable domain in full, with the rest retrieved from reference TRBV5-8 and TRBJ2-3, is EAGVTQSPTHLIKTRGQQATLRCSPISGHTSVYWYQQALGLGLQFLLWYDEGEERNRGNFPPRFSGRQFPNYSSELNVNALELEDSALYLCASSPGTSRADTQYFGPGTRLTVL.

The chain has TRBV4-2 and TRBJ2-7; 8 nucleotides match TRBD2. Germline loops: CDR1 LGHNA, CDR2 YNFKEQ. Losses at the gene ends were 0 bases for V and 0 bases for J; bases not matched to a gene: 19. This CDR3 spans 21 amino acids. The CDR3 bases are TGTGCCAGCAGCCAAGAACTGCCGCTGCTCCGCGCGGGGGGTCTCTCCTACGAGCAGTACTTC. Translation: CASSQELPLLRAGGLSYEQYF.

This clonotype was recorded a few times. The chain employs TRBV7-3 and TRBJ2-2; TRBD2 agrees at 9 bases. Per germline, CDR1 SGHTA and CDR2 FQGTGA. CDR3 size: 16 residues. V shed 5 bases and J 8 bases; nucleotides not matched to a gene: 12. The CDR3 reads CASSHGTGLASGELFF. The CDR3 nucleotides are TGTGCCAGCAGCCACGGCACGGGACTAGCATCTGGGGAGCTGTTTTTT.

This chain joins TRBV10-3 and TRBJ2-3, with 10 bases fitting TRBD1. CDR1 is ENHRY and CDR2 is SYGVKD in the germline V gene. Trimming cost V 2 bases and J 2 bases; bases outside gene matches: 1. The CDR3 has 15 amino acids. In nucleotides, the CDR3 is TGTGCCATCAGTGAGGGGACAGGGGCCACAGATACGCAGTATTTT. Translation: CAISEGTGATDTQYF.

This clonotype was seen a handful of times. The genes are TRBV7-2 and TRBJ2-7, with 7 bases that match TRBD2. This CDR3 is 15 amino acids long. CDR1 and CDR2 (germline): SGHTA, FQGNSA. V dropped 1 base and J dropped 6; count of bases not matched to a gene: 9. Here the CDR3 reads CASSLGGWWGGEQYF. The CDR3 DNA is TGTGCCAGCAGCTTAGGGGGCTGGTGGGGGGGCGAGCAGTACTTC.

The chain has TRBV5-6 and TRBJ1-5; D is uncertain. Trimming cost V 2 bases and J 5 bases, with 11 bases left between them. Germline-derived CDR1 and CDR2 are SGHDT and YYEEEE. This CDR3 contains 14 residues. CDR3 loop: CASSFGSGYQPQHF. Here the CDR3 DNA reads TGTGCCAGCAGCTTCGGGTCAGGTTATCAGCCCCAGCATTTT.

The gene calls are TRBV7-2 and TRBJ1-5; D is uncertain. Germline loops: CDR1 SGHTA, CDR2 FQGNSA. This CDR3 contains 12 residues. With 3 bases removed from V and 7 bases from J, the gap between germline ends came to 7 bases. The CDR3 nucleotides read TGTGCCAGCAGCTTCCTCGAACAGCCCCAGCATTTT. As protein: CASSFLEQPQHF.

V is TRBV20-1 and J is TRBJ2-1; the match to TRBD1 covers 12 bases. The trim removed 6 bases at V and 8 bases at J, leaving 5 bases unmatched. Germline lookup yields CDR1 DFQATT and CDR2 SNEGSKA (reference sequence). This CDR3 is built from 13 residues. The DNA of the CDR3 is TGCAGTGCCGCCCGGGACAGGGGGCATGAGCAGTTCTTC. Its protein product is CSAARDRGHEQFF.

This clonotype was counted a few times. The chain joins TRBV13 to TRBJ1-2; D is perhaps TRBD1 (6 bases). CDR1 PRHDT and CDR2 FYEKMQ come from the germline V gene (reference sequence). Between the trimmed V and J ends, which lost 5 bases and 8 bases, there was a span of 21 bases. The CDR3 is 15 amino acids. In nucleotides, the CDR3 is TGTGCCAGCAGCCAAATACTCCAGGGGCTGAGGGGCTACACCTTC. Translation: CASSQILQGLRGYTF.

This clonotype has only a few counts. This chain uses TRBV20-1 with TRBJ2-5, with 7 bases matching TRBD2. The CDR3 is 17 amino acids. The ends lost 2 bases at V and 2 bases at J; junction bases unmatched: 14. CDR1 is DFQATT and CDR2 is SNEGSKA in the germline V gene (reference sequence). The CDR3: CSARPLEAGVDQETQYF. The CDR3, as DNA: TGCAGTGCTAGACCCCTCGAGGCGGGGGTAGATCAAGAGACCCAGTACTTC.

This clonotype was observed a handful of times. The chain recombines TRBV7-6 with TRBJ1-1, with 9 bases aligning to TRBD1. CDR3 length: 18 residues. With V trimmed by 5 bases and J by 2 bases, 15 bases remained unmatched. Germline V CDR1 and CDR2: SGHVS, FNYEAQ. The CDR3 DNA is TGTGCCAGCAGCGCGGCCTTCGGGACAGGGACGGGAAACACTGAAGCTTTCTTT. It translates to CASSAAFGTGTGNTEAFF. Together with reference TRBV7-6 and TRBJ1-1, the CDR3 gives the full variable domain: GAGVSQSPRYKVTKRGQDVALRCDPISGHVSLYWYRQALGQGPEFLTYFNYEAQQDKSGLPNDRFSAERPEGSISTLTIQRTEQRDSAMYRCASSAAFGTGTGNTEAFFGQGTRLTVV.

On this clonotype: Since a much larger clone is just one base distant, this may be a read error. This rearrangement joins TRBV12-3 or TRBV12-4 to TRBJ2-4; a weak D match, TRBD2 (5 bases). The V end lost 6 bases, the J end lost 8 bases, and 20 bases lay between the germline ends. The CDR3 covers 15 residues. The CDR3: CASRVGSGKKDIQYF. CDR3 in DNA: TGTGCCAGCAGGGTCGGTTCGGGGAAGAAGGACATTCAGTACTTC.

This clonotype has just a few counts. For the CDR3, the DNA is TGTGCCAGCAGCTTAGTCAGGGATCAGCCCCAGCATTTT. This translates into CASSLVRDQPQHF. V is TRBV7-9 and J is TRBJ1-5; a weak D match, TRBD1 (5 bases). Deletions cut 1 base from V and 5 bases from J, with 6 bases between. The CDR3 extends over 13 amino acids. Germline V gene sequence: CDR1 SEHNR, CDR2 FQNEAQ (reference sequence). The full variable domain, with the rest looked up from reference TRBV7-9 and TRBJ1-5, is DTGVSQNPRHKITKRGQNVTFRCDPISEHNRLYWYRQTLGQGPEFLTYFQNEAQLEKSRLLSDRFSAERPKGSFSTLEIQRTEQGDSAMYLCASSLVRDQPQHFGDGTRLSIL.

V usage is TRBV5-1 and J usage is TRBJ1-2, with D possibly matching TRBD1 (5 bases). The CDR3 loop spans 17 amino acids. Trimming took 0 bases from V and 2 from J, leaving 17 bases between them. From germline, CDR1 is SGHRS and CDR2 YFSETQ. The CDR3 DNA follows: TGCGCCAGCAGCTTGGGGGGCTCAGGGTCCTACAACTATGGCTACACCTTC. It yields the protein CASSLGGSGSYNYGYTF.

J is TRBJ2-1 and V is TRBV25-1; 8 nucleotides align to TRBD1. This CDR3 is built from 13 residues. Germline V CDR1 and CDR2: MGHDK, SYGVNS. Trimming at V came to 4 bases and at J to 9 bases, leaving 5 bases not matched to a gene. CDR3 bases: TGTGCCAGCAGTGGTCGACAGGGGTCTGAGCAGTTCTTC. It codes for CASSGRQGSEQFF.

Concerning this clonotype: One end of the junction varies from germline; a read error may be responsible. This rearrangement joins TRBV5-1 to TRBJ1-2, with TRBD1 matching over 9 bases. The germline CDR1 and CDR2 sequences are SGHRS and YFSETQ. The CDR3 runs 14 residues. The CDR3 sequence: CASSLGTGGDGYTF. CDR3 in DNA: TGTGCCAGCAGCTTAGGCACAGGGGGCGATGGCTACACCTTC.

This clonotype was seen a handful of times. The chain uses TRBV27 and TRBJ1-2, with unresolved D. The CDR3 spans 12 residues. Germline V gene sequence: CDR1 MNHEY, CDR2 SMNVEV (reference sequence). The V gene lost 3 bases and the J gene lost 8 bases, with 10 bases spanning the gap. For the CDR3, the DNA is TGTGCCAGCAGTTTTTCGGGGAACGGCTACACCTTC. Amino acids: CASSFSGNGYTF.

This rearrangement joins TRBV7-3 to TRBJ2-5, with unresolved D. The CDR3 covers 13 residues. Germline CDR1 is SGHTA and CDR2 is FQGTGA. Trimming removed 1 base at V and 2 bases at J, with 5 bases between. CDR3 protein: CASSLMKQETQYF. CDR3 bases: TGTGCCAGCAGCTTAATGAAACAAGAGACCCAGTACTTC. The full variable domain, its missing parts supplied by reference TRBV7-3 and TRBJ2-5, is GAGVSQTPSNKVTEKGKYVELRCDPISGHTALYWYRQSLGQGPEFLIYFQGTGAADDSGLPNDRFFAVRPEGSVSTLKIQRTERGDSAVYLCASSLMKQETQYFGPGTRLLVL.

This clonotype was observed a few times. V is TRBV6-5 and J is TRBJ2-7; no clear D. This CDR3 contains 12 residues. Trimming removed 5 bases at V and 7 bases at J, with 12 bases between. From germline, CDR1 is MNHEY and CDR2 SVGAGI. This chain's CDR3 is CASSPDEGEQYF. CDR3 nucleotide sequence: TGTGCCAGCAGTCCGGACGAAGGAGAGCAGTACTTC.

This clonotype was counted between two and nine times. The V and J genes are TRBV7-9 and TRBJ1-4; 10 nucleotides match TRBD1. This CDR3 has 16 residues. Germline CDR1 is SEHNR and CDR2 is FQNEAQ (reference sequence). Losses at the gene ends were 4 bases for V and 4 bases for J; bases not matched to a gene: 6. The CDR3 nucleotides are TGTGCCAGCAGCTCGGGACAGGGGACTGATAATGAAAAACTGTTTTTT. Its protein is CASSSGQGTDNEKLFF. The entire variable domain, with the rest obtained from reference TRBV7-9 and TRBJ1-4, is as follows: DTGVSQNPRHKITKRGQNVTFRCDPISEHNRLYWYRQTLGQGPEFLTYFQNEAQLEKSRLLSDRFSAERPKGSFSTLEIQRTEQGDSAMYLCASSSGQGTDNEKLFFGSGTQLSVL.

Concerning this clonotype: One end of the junction fails to match germline, which may point to a read error. The gene calls are TRBV2 and TRBJ2-7, with 7 bases aligning to TRBD1. The CDR3 has 12 amino acids. Germline V CDR1 and CDR2: SNHLY, FYNNEI. Here the CDR3 reads CASSPVGQIKAF. The DNA for the CDR3 is TGTGCCAGCAGTCCTGTGGGACAGATTAAGGCCTTC.

V and J are TRBV20-1 and TRBJ2-1; 14 nucleotides match TRBD2. The junction had 8 bases not matched to a gene; V was cut back by 2 bases and J by 2 bases. This CDR3 spans 18 amino acids. Germline V gene lookup returns CDR1 DFQATT and CDR2 SNEGSKA (reference sequence). CDR3 amino acids: CSARLKGLAGETYNEQFF. CDR3 nucleotides: TGCAGTGCTAGACTCAAGGGACTAGCGGGAGAGACCTACAATGAGCAGTTCTTC.

The table lists this clonotype with a few counts. The genes are TRBV11-2 and TRBJ2-3; 7 nucleotides agree with TRBD2. V lost 4 bases, J lost 1 base, and 11 bases stayed unmatched. Germline V CDR1 and CDR2: SGHAT, FQNNGV. The CDR3 totals 17 residues. In nucleotides, the CDR3 is TGTGCCAGCAGCTCCTCCGGACTAGGCGGGGGCACAGATACGCAGTATTTT. Its protein is CASSSSGLGGGTDTQYF.

This clonotype appeared a few times. The chain joins TRBV4-3 to TRBJ1-2, with D unresolved. CDR1 and CDR2 from the germline V gene are LGHNA and YSLEER. V lost 3 bases and J 5 bases, leaving 13 bases between the germline ends. The CDR3 contains 14 residues. DNA of the CDR3: TGCGCCAGCAGCCATGGTGGCACTACTTATGGCTACACCTTC. It translates to CASSHGGTTYGYTF.

The chain links TRBV5-1 to TRBJ1-2; D gene uncertain. The V end was cut by 7 bases, the J end by 3 bases, with 10 bases between. The CDR3 consists of 12 residues. From germline, CDR1 is SGHRS and CDR2 YFSETQ. The CDR3, as DNA: TGCGCCAGCGGCCAGGAACACTATGGCTACACCTTC. Translated: CASGQEHYGYTF.